This TCR beta chain was recovered during a study of identical twins. The germline V gene has CDR1 SGHTA and CDR2 FQGNSA. V dropped 2 bases and J dropped 5 bases, with 9 bases sitting between them. The CDR3 sequence is 14 residues long. This clonotype appeared many times. Using its own MiXCR run on the 5' RACE reads, TCRdb lists one record per CDR3 protein. In the table there are roughly 630,000 distinct CDR3 sequences, about 7.6% of which are singletons. Another study also made use of these data, one on yellow fever vaccine responses in identical twins.

Sequencing was done on a sample of PBMCs. This clonotype was obtained from a woman between 18 and 29 years old in good health. The chain combines TRBV7-2 with TRBJ2-2, with a tentative D call TRBD1 (6 bases). The DNA for the CDR3 is TGTGCCAGCAGCTTATACAGGGATACCGGGGAGCTGTTTTTT. This translates into CASSLYRDTGELFF.